This T cell receptor (beta chain) was recovered during a study of shared clonotypes between healthy human individuals. Study-wide background: Researchers drew samples from a couple of women and a few men aged 18 to 49.

Study processing details: Junction-only sequences without quality scores were provided by ImmunoSEQ, so filtering was different. Sequencing was performed with immunoSEQ multiplex PCR; in TCRdb, only in-frame clones are kept and a portion is missing. V and J calls plus clone size are reproduced from that table; the DNA served to infer D and trimming. The data contain millions of clones, approximately 94% of them singletons. The naive CD8 fraction comprised CD45RO-negative cells positively selected for CCR7 and excluded terminally differentiated effector memory CD45RA+ cells. Trimming cost V 3 bases and J 0 bases; bases outside gene matches: 10. Germline CDR1 is SGDLS and CDR2 is YYNGEE. This CDR3 is 17 amino acids long. Of note for this clone: Antigen: not known.

Broader study findings: Sampling included only blood; tissue repertoires likely differ.

This TCR derives from a man in his late teens or twenties in good health. The rearrangement links TRBV9 to TRBJ2-3; 7 nucleotides align to TRBD2. Input material: naive CD8+ T cells sorted from blood. The CDR3 DNA sequence: TGTGCCAGCAGCGCCCATCTAGGACTAGGCAGCACAGATACGCAGTATTTT. Translation: CASSAHLGLGSTDTQYF. Based on the CDR3 plus reference TRBV9 and TRBJ2-3, the full variable domain is DSGVTQTPKHLITATGQRVTLRCSPRSGDLSVYWYQQSLDQGLQFLIQYYNGEERAKGNILERFSAQQFPDLHSELNLSSLELGDSALYFCASSAHLGLGSTDTQYFGPGTRLTVL.